This T cell receptor beta chain was sequenced for a study of blood T cell repertoires in COVID-19. Study information: The origin of the acute and convalescent COVID-19 samples was the United States, Italy and Spain. PBMCs, B-cell-depleted T cells, or T cells were the source of the cDNA or gDNA that made up the material.

Per the authors' pipeline: Amplification of reference gene primers was used by the study to estimate nucleated cell counts. Assay: immunoSEQ multiplex PCR; the TCRdb copy retains only in-frame clones and omits some. The V and J calls and clone size come from that table; D and trimming were worked out from the DNA. The sample holds a few hundred thousand clones; more than 70% are singletons and the top ten take 5% to 7%. CDR1 is MNHNY and CDR2 is SVGAGI in the germline V gene (reference sequence). This CDR3 region has 13 residues. V lost 5 bases to trimming and J lost 2 bases, with 9 bases between them.

The V and J genes are TRBV6-6 and TRBJ1-2; D may be TRBD1 (6 bases). The sample taken for sequencing was peripheral blood. The clonotype originates from a man aged 18 to 35 who had recovered from COVID-19. CDR3 nucleotides: TGTGCCAGCAGTCATACAGGGAACTATGGCTACACCTTC. It encodes CASSHTGNYGYTF.